This TCR beta chain stems from a study of regulatory T cells in long-lasting Graves disease. General study results and limits: Small numbers of samples may have cut accuracy. New patients shared around 980 public clonotypes, and persistent patients shared more, with a few thousand.

The CDR3 runs 16 residues. Germline trimming cut 0 bases from V and 8 bases from J; bases unmatched to any gene: 9. The V gene's germline CDR1 is MNHEY and CDR2 SVGAGI. Concerning this clonotype: Its antigen remains unknown.

Time point: newly diagnosed GD, antithyroid drugs for less than 3 months. RNA extracted from PBMCs served as the sequencing template. CDR3-region Arm-PCR and iRepertoire HTBI primers produced the TCR beta libraries. Each CDR3 protein gets one entry after TCRdb re-called the multiplex PCR reads with MiXCR. The sample holds 300,000 to 400,000 distinct CDR3 sequences; about 20% are singletons and the top ten take less than 45%. The sample here was peripheral blood mononuclear cells (PBMCs), taken at new diagnosis, from a patient treated with antithyroid drugs. The clonotype originates from a female donor with Graves disease. V and J are TRBV6-5 and TRBJ2-3; 9 bases fit TRBD2. DNA for the CDR3: TGTGCCAGCAGTTACTCTAGCGGGAGAGCCCCGGGTACGCAGTATTTT. Its protein product is CASSYSSGRAPGTQYF.